One sample yielded the 26 T cell receptor beta chains listed below, sequenced in a study of control samples from healthy donors and cancer patients (dated by TCRdb to about 2020). Library preparation used the immunoSEQ multiplex PCR assay. TCRdb obtained this table from immuneACCESS and retained in-frame rearrangements with V and J assigned. These tables miss some clones; where compared with another copy, unresolved V genes account for less than half of the shortfall, and the remainder is unexplained. The sample table holds some 170,000 clones, of which roughly 94% were seen once. The ten most abundant clones make up around 13% of the sample. The sequencing sample was made of PBMCs. All receptors come from a man in his sixties with colorectal cancer.

The chain combines TRBV5-1 with TRBJ1-2; possibly TRBD1 for D (5 bases). The germline V and J ends were trimmed by 0 bases and 7 bases, with 16 bases remaining between them. Germline V gene lookup returns CDR1 SGHRS and CDR2 YFSETQ. This CDR3 region has 15 residues. The CDR3 nucleotides are TGCGCCAGCAGCTTGGCCGTGGGGCTGAGTGGTGGCTACACCTTC. Translation gives CASSLAVGLSGGYTF.

Regarding this clone: At one of its ends the junction is not consistent with the germline gene, which may arise from a read error. The gene calls are TRBV19 and TRBJ1-2; D is unresolved. Germline CDR1 and CDR2: LNHDA and SQIVND (reference sequence). This CDR3 has 15 amino acids. The CDR3 spells CASIIRDGVLYGYTF. In nucleotides, the CDR3 is TGTGCCAGTATTATACGCGACGGGGTGCTCTATGGCTACACCTTC.

The V gene is TRBV5-6, the J gene TRBJ1-2; the D gene is possibly TRBD1 (5 bases). Per germline, CDR1 SGHDT and CDR2 YYEEEE. Between the trimmed V and J ends, which lost 2 bases and 8 bases, there was a span of 13 bases. The CDR3 contains 13 residues. The CDR3 region is CASSFKSGRGYTF. DNA of the CDR3: TGTGCCAGCAGCTTTAAATCAGGGAGAGGCTACACCTTC. Together with reference TRBV5-6 and TRBJ1-2, the CDR3 gives the full variable domain: DAGVTQSPTHLIKTRGQQVTLRCSPKSGHDTVSWYQQALGQGPQFIFQYYEEEERQRGNFPDRFSGHQFPNYSSELNVNALLLGDSALYLCASSFKSGRGYTFGSGTRLTVV.

This chain connects TRBV4-1 to TRBJ1-6; TRBD1 agrees at 7 bases. Looked up from germline, CDR1 is MGHRA and CDR2 is YSYEKL. The CDR3 spans 14 residues. The V segment lost 0 bases and the J segment 7 bases; nucleotides outside the gene matches: 0. CDR3 sequence: CASSQDRGNSPLHF. CDR3 sequence (DNA): TGCGCCAGCAGCCAAGACAGGGGGAATTCACCCCTCCACTTT.

The chain recombines TRBV24-1 with TRBJ2-2, with a possible D match to TRBD1 (6 bases). Germline CDR1 reads KGHDR; CDR2 reads SFDVKD. V dropped 10 bases and J dropped 0 bases, with 8 bases sitting between them. The CDR3 consists of 13 residues. CDR3 nucleotides: TGTGCCACAAGGACAGCGAACACCGGGGAGCTGTTTTTT. It translates to CATRTANTGELFF.

The chain is built from TRBV14 and TRBJ2-3, with a weak D call TRBD2 (7 bases). Germline values: CDR1 SGHDN, CDR2 FVKESK. This CDR3 comprises 16 residues. Trimming pared 0 bases from V and 7 bases from J, leaving 17 bases between. DNA of the CDR3: TGTGCCAGCAGCCAAGAAGGGGCGGGGGCCAGCAATACGCAGTATTTT. This translates into CASSQEGAGASNTQYF.

As DNA, the CDR3 is TGCGCCAGCAGCGGAGAAGGATACGAGCAGTACTTC. Translating gives CASSGEGYEQYF. The chain combines TRBV5-1 with TRBJ2-7; D is unresolved. V lost 4 bases and J 4 bases, leaving 9 bases between the germline ends. This CDR3 has 12 residues. Germline loops: CDR1 SGHRS, CDR2 YFSETQ.

V is TRBV7-9 and J is TRBJ1-4; D is possibly TRBD1 (6 bases). Trimming removed 3 bases from V and 6 bases from J, with 11 bases in between. Germline V CDR1 and CDR2: SEHNR, FQNEAQ (reference sequence). CDR3 size: 14 residues. The CDR3 coding sequence is TGTGCCAGCAGCTTGGGGGGACACTATGAAAAACTGTTTTTT. This gives the protein CASSLGGHYEKLFF.

The genes are TRBV13 and TRBJ1-1; possibly TRBD1 for D (6 bases). V was clipped by 4 bases and J by 4 bases, with 10 bases between them. This CDR3 contains 13 residues. Germline CDR1 and CDR2: PRHDT and FYEKMQ (reference sequence). This CDR3 is CASSSQGTTEAFF. In DNA form, the CDR3 reads TGTGCCAGCAGCTCGCAGGGGACCACTGAAGCTTTCTTT.

The chain employs TRBV6-5 and TRBJ2-7, with TRBD1 as a possible D gene (7 bases). V lost 2 bases and J lost 2, with 16 bases in between. The CDR3 sequence is 16 residues long. Germline V gene sequence: CDR1 MNHEY, CDR2 SVGAGI. DNA of the CDR3: TGTGCCAGCAGTTACGAAGGTTCAGGGGGGACCTACGAGCAGTACTTC. Its protein product is CASSYEGSGGTYEQYF.

This chain links TRBV5-1 with TRBJ1-3; TRBD1 is a possible D gene (6 bases). The germline V gene has CDR1 SGHRS and CDR2 YFSETQ. Trimming removed 1 base at V and 3 bases at J, with 11 bases between. There are 15 residues in the CDR3. DNA for the CDR3: TGCGCCAGCAGCTTGTTTGGGGGCGGTGGAAACACCATATATTTT. Translated, it gives CASSLFGGGGNTIYF. The whole variable domain, remainder taken from reference TRBV5-1 and TRBJ1-3, is KAGVTQTPRYLIKTRGQQVTLSCSPISGHRSVSWYQQTPGQGLQFLFEYFSETQRNKGNFPGRFSGRQFSNSRSEMNVSTLELGDSALYLCASSLFGGGGNTIYFGEGSWLTVV.

The gene calls are TRBV18 and TRBJ1-2; the D gene is possibly TRBD1 (6 bases). Trimming stripped 3 bases from V and 2 bases from J, with 10 bases between. The CDR3 covers 14 residues. The germline V gene has CDR1 KGHSH and CDR2 LQKENI. The CDR3, as DNA: TGTGCCAGCTCACCCTACAGGGAGAACTATGGCTACACCTTC. Protein product: CASSPYRENYGYTF.

The chain carries TRBV19 and TRBJ2-4; 13 bases map to TRBD2. The CDR3 sequence is 12 residues long. The V gene's germline CDR1 is LNHDA and CDR2 SQIVND (reference sequence). J was trimmed by 15 bases and V by 8 bases; bases with no gene match: 7. The DNA for the CDR3 is TGTGCCAGTGCCGGGACTAGCGGGGTAAGGTACTTC. It yields the protein CASAGTSGVRYF. The full variable domain, rest sourced from reference TRBV19 and TRBJ2-4, is DGGITQSPKYLFRKEGQNVTLSCEQNLNHDAMYWYRQDPGQGLRLIYYSQIVNDFQKGDIAEGYSVSREKKESFPLTVTSAQKNPTAFYLCASAGTSGVRYFGAGTRLSVL.

The gene calls are TRBV19 and TRBJ1-6; a weak D match, TRBD1 (5 bases). Trimming took 10 bases from V and 7 from J, leaving 17 bases between them. Germline V gene sequence: CDR1 LNHDA, CDR2 SQIVND (reference sequence). The CDR3 consists of 14 residues. The DNA for the CDR3 is TGTGCCACTGCACAGTTGGGGCCAAATTCACCCCTCCACTTT. This gives the protein CATAQLGPNSPLHF. The whole variable domain, filled in from reference TRBV19 and TRBJ1-6, reads DGGITQSPKYLFRKEGQNVTLSCEQNLNHDAMYWYRQDPGQGLRLIYYSQIVNDFQKGDIAEGYSVSREKKESFPLTVTSAQKNPTAFYLCATAQLGPNSPLHFGNGTRLTVT.

The chain carries TRBV6-4 and TRBJ2-1; the D gene could be TRBD1 or TRBD2 (6 bases each). Trimming pared 7 bases from V and 5 bases from J, leaving 21 bases between. Germline V gives CDR1 MRHNA, CDR2 SNTAGT. CDR3 length equals 16 residues. The CDR3 reads CASTGLEGGSNNEQFF. The CDR3 DNA reads TGTGCCAGCACGGGCCTGGAGGGGGGTTCAAACAATGAGCAGTTCTTC.

The chain has TRBV4-1 and TRBJ1-5; TRBD1 is a possible D gene (6 bases). Germline V gives CDR1 MGHRA, CDR2 YSYEKL. This CDR3 has 14 residues. The V end lost 5 bases, the J end lost 4 bases, and 12 bases lay between the germline ends. CDR3 DNA sequence: TGCGCCAGCAGCAAGGGGGGGGCAAATCAGCCCCAGCATTTT. It translates to CASSKGGANQPQHF.

This chain uses TRBV7-9 with TRBJ2-3; 7 bases are a match to TRBD2. V was clipped by 5 bases and J by 10 bases; unmatched bases: 15. The germline V gene has CDR1 SEHNR and CDR2 FQNEAQ (reference sequence). This CDR3 has 15 amino acids. CDR3 loop: CASSPSGTRTLAQYF. CDR3 nucleotide sequence: TGTGCCAGCAGCCCAAGCGGGACCCGCACTCTGGCGCAGTATTTT.

A word on this clone: The identical CDR3 is also encoded by other nucleotide sequences in the sample. The chain recombines TRBV6-5 with TRBJ2-5; D call uncertain. V was shortened by 8 bases and J by 1 base, with 2 bases between the two germline ends. The CDR3 spans 10 residues. CDR1 and CDR2 (germline): MNHEY, SVGAGI. CDR3 residues: CASGQETQYF. The CDR3 DNA reads TGTGCCAGCGGCCAAGAGACCCAGTACTTC.

This chain joins TRBV7-9 and TRBJ1-5; possibly TRBD1 for D (5 bases). The CDR3 has 13 amino acids. Between the trimmed V and J ends, which lost 1 base and 6 bases, there was a span of 7 bases. The V gene's germline CDR1 is SEHNR and CDR2 FQNEAQ (reference sequence). Written as DNA, the CDR3 is TGTGCCAGCAGCTTAGGGGGGACTCAGCCCCAGCATTTT. Translating gives CASSLGGTQPQHF.

V and J are TRBV5-1 and TRBJ2-5; 9 positions match TRBD2. The V gene's germline CDR1 is SGHRS and CDR2 YFSETQ. This CDR3 comprises 18 residues. The ends lost 4 bases at V and 2 bases at J; junction bases unmatched: 15. The CDR3 protein is CASSPLSALSGGQETQYF. The CDR3, as DNA: TGCGCCAGCAGCCCGCTTTCCGCCCTAAGCGGGGGGCAAGAGACCCAGTACTTC.

Concerning this clone: This sample also contains other DNA sequences that code for the same CDR3. The chain uses TRBV7-9 and TRBJ2-7; TRBD1 matches 8 bases. The CDR3 consists of 15 residues. With V trimmed by 4 bases and J by 0 bases, 5 bases remained unmatched. The germline CDR1 and CDR2 sequences are SEHNR and FQNEAQ (reference sequence). This CDR3 reads CASSSGTGSSYEQYF. The DNA for the CDR3 is TGTGCCAGCAGCTCCGGGACAGGCAGCTCCTACGAGCAGTACTTC.

The chain uses TRBV3-1 (or the pseudogene TRBV3-2) and TRBJ2-7; 10 nucleotides line up with TRBD1. The V segment lost 1 base and the J segment 5 bases; nucleotides outside the gene matches: 5. The CDR3 consists of 15 residues. Germline V gene data show CDR1 as LGHDT and CDR2 as YNNKEL (reference sequence). This chain's CDR3 is CASSQGTGGIDEQYF. In DNA form, the CDR3 reads TGTGCCAGCAGCCAAGGGACAGGGGGTATCGACGAGCAGTACTTC.

The chain is built from TRBV6-5 and TRBJ2-7; 8 nucleotides align to TRBD1. J lost 2 bases, V lost 4 bases, and 4 bases had no gene match. Germline CDR1 is MNHEY and CDR2 is SVGAGI. This CDR3 region has 14 residues. Here the CDR3 DNA reads TGTGCCAGCAGTTCGTCGACAGGGGCCTACGAGCAGTACTTC. Its translation is CASSSSTGAYEQYF.

The chain employs TRBV3-1 (or the pseudogene TRBV3-2) and TRBJ2-2; 7 bases are shared with TRBD1. Germline assignment: CDR1 LGHDT and CDR2 YNNKEL (reference sequence). The trim removed 1 base at V and 4 bases at J, leaving 3 bases unmatched. The CDR3 consists of 15 residues. Here the CDR3 DNA reads TGTGCCAGCAGCCAAGGGGACAGACCCACCGGGGAGCTGTTTTTT. Encoded protein: CASSQGDRPTGELFF.

This clone was seen only once. The chain uses TRBV9 and TRBJ1-2; D may be TRBD1 (5 bases). The V gene's germline CDR1 is SGDLS and CDR2 YYNGEE. V shed 3 bases and J shed 4 bases, with 10 bases lying between them. The CDR3 sequence is 13 residues long. This CDR3 is CASSATGGYGYTF. CDR3 DNA sequence: TGTGCCAGCAGCGCTACAGGTGGCTATGGCTACACCTTC.

A few counts support this clone. The CDR3 reads CASSYLGPEAFF. Written as DNA, the CDR3 is TGTGCCAGCAGTTATCTGGGACCTGAAGCTTTCTTT. This chain links TRBV6-2 or TRBV6-3 with TRBJ1-1; tentatively, D is TRBD1 (5 bases). The CDR3 sequence is 12 residues long. Trimming pared 3 bases from V and 6 bases from J, leaving 8 bases between. The germline gives CDR1 MNHEY, CDR2 SVGEGT.